This T cell receptor (beta chain) was identified in a study of siplizumab effects on memory and regulatory T cells. Study observations and caveats: Naive T cells apparently outstripped memory cells in diversity and seemed major alloresponse contributors.

Worth noting for this clone: What it binds is not known.

Assay used: immunoSEQ multiplex PCR; TCRdb lists only in-frame clones, some missing. The repertoire holds approximately 75,000 clones, with 90% to 95% as singletons. Germline V gene sequence: CDR1 GTSNPN, CDR2 SVGIG (reference sequence). Trimming removed 4 bases from V and 2 bases from J, with 23 bases in between. This CDR3 region has 17 residues. The source of this sequence is a human donor in good health. Sequences were obtained from CD8+ T cells sorted from blood. The rearrangement joins TRBV30 to TRBJ1-2; no firm D call. The CDR3 here is CAWKGLSEDRLNYGYTF. The CDR3 region has the DNA TGTGCCTGGAAAGGGCTTTCCGAGGACCGGTTGAACTATGGCTACACCTTC.